This T cell receptor beta chain emerged from a study of beta chain features in type 1 diabetes. Study conclusions and caveats: A pattern of fewer insertions and more deletions at VDJ junctions was seen in type 1 diabetes patients. Within each of all four CD4+ subsets, Type 1 diabetes patients had TCRB CDR3s that were moderately but significantly shorter.

The CDR3 has 15 residues. CDR1 and CDR2 from the germline V gene are SGHRS and YFSETQ. The J segment lost 0 bases and the V segment lost 4 bases, leaving 6 bases of the junction unmatched. Of the isolated RNA, all was reverse transcribed, and so the sequenced material was expressed TCRB transcripts. Sequencing used immunoSEQ multiplex PCR; TCRdb keeps in-frame clones, though not all of them. Here the sample spans about 160,000 clones, roughly 8% being singletons. This clone was observed a few times. The antigen is not known. This chain connects TRBV5-1 to TRBJ1-1; TRBD1 aligns across 7 bases. Sequencing was carried out using central memory CD4+ T cells from blood. The clonotype was recovered from a man younger than 30 with type 1 diabetes. CDR3 sequence: CASSPGTAMNTEAFF. CDR3 coding DNA: TGCGCCAGCAGCCCCGGGACAGCAATGAACACTGAAGCTTTCTTT.